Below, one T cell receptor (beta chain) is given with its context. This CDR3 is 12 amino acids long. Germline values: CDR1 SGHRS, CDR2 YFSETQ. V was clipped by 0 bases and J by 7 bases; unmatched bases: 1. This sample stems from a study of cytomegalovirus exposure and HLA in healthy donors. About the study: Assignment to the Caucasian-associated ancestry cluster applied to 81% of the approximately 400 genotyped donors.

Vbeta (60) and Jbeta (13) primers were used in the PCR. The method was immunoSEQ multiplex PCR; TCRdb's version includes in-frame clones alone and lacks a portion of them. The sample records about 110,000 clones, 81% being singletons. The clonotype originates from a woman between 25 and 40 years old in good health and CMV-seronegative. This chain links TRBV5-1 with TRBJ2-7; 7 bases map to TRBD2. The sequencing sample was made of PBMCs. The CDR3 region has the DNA TGCGCCAGCAGCTTGGTCGGGGGGGAGCAGTACTTC. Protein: CASSLVGGEQYF.